Listed here is a single T cell receptor (beta chain). Its matching antigen is unknown. The CDR3 end falls 3 residues outside the read, so it is completed with the germline J gene. The data were obtained in a study of TET2 disruption in CD19-targeted CAR T cells. The protocol was immunoSEQ multiplex PCR, while the TCRdb copy is restricted to in-frame clones and leaves out a portion. This sample's clone table lists approximately 27,000 clones. The treatment here: autologous CTL019 cells: CD19 CAR with 4-1BB and CD3 zeta domains. Germline CDR1 SQVTM, CDR2 ANQGSEA. Trimming took off 4 bases at V and 1 base at J, with 11 bases between the two ends. This CDR3 contains 14 residues.

The sequence was collected from a man aged 65-85 years with chronic lymphocytic leukemia. The rearrangement joins TRBV29-1 to TRBJ2-1; possible D gene TRBD2, 5 bases. The material sequenced was CD8- CAR+ T cells sorted from cultured blood T cells, taken for CD19 CAR T cell therapy. This sample's subset: CD8-negative CAR-positive T cells from the infusion product. The DNA read from the CDR3 is TGCAGCGTTGCTAGGACTGGTTCCTACAATGAG. This sequence encodes CSVARTGSYNE. The entire CDR3 is CSVARTGSYNEQFF.